The clone carrying this TCR beta chain was seen repeatedly, ten times or more. Antigen specificity is unknown. The sample is drawn from a study of T cell repertoires in cytomegalovirus infection. Study information: Public TCR beta signatures provided an indication of both CMV infection and a matching HLA type.

V dropped 6 bases and J dropped 5 bases, with 19 bases sitting between them. The CDR3 is made up of 14 amino acids. Germline lookup yields CDR1 SQVTM and CDR2 ANQGSEA. Study-wide results and limits: Cumulative public TCR beta family frequency identified CMV carriers with the relevant HLA. HLA-C-restricted CMV clonotypes gave the most frequent clonotype in two of eight donors.

TCRdb re-called the reads through MiXCR, storing one row per CDR3 protein. The table lists tens of thousands of distinct CDR3 sequences, 4% of them singletons. The rearrangement uses TRBV29-1 and TRBJ2-5; D may be TRBD1 or TRBD2 (6 bases each). Sequences were obtained from PBMCs. The receptor was isolated from a human donor in good health (CMV status not recorded). Some clones in this sample may be carry-over from other donors' samples. The CDR3 here is CSVGRGTPVETQYF. The CDR3 region has the DNA TGCAGCGTGGGAAGGGGGACTCCTGTTGAGACCCAGTACTTC. The entire variable domain, with the rest obtained from reference TRBV29-1 and TRBJ2-5, is as follows: SAVISQKPSRDICQRGTSLTIQCQVDSQVTMMFWYRQQPGQSLTLIATANQGSEATYESGFVIDKFPISRPNLTFSTLTVSNMSPEDSSIYLCSVGRGTPVETQYFGPGTRLLVL.